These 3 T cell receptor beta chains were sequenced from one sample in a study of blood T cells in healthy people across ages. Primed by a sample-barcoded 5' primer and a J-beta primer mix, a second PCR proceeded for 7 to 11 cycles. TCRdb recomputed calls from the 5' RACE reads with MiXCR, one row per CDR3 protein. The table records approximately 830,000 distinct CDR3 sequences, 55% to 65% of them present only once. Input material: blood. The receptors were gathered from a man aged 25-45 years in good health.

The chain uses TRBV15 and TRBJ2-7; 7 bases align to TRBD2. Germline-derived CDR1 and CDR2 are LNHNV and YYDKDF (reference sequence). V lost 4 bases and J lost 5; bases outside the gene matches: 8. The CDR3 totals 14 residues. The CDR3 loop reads CATSTDGGVDEQYF. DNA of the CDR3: TGTGCCACCAGCACGGATGGGGGGGTCGACGAGCAGTACTTC.

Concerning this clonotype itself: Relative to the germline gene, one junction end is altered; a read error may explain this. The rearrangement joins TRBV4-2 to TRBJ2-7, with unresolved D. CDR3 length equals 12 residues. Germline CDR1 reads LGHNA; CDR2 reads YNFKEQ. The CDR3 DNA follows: TGTGCCAGCCGCCAAGGGTCGAGTGAGCAGTACTTC. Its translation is CASRQGSSEQYF.

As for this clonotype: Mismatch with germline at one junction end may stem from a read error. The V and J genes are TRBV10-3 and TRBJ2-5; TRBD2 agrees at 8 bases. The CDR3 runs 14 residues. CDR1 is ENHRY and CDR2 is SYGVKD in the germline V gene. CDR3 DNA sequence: TGCGCCATCAGTCCGGGACTAGGGGAAGAGACCCAGTACTTC. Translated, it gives CAISPGLGEETQYF.